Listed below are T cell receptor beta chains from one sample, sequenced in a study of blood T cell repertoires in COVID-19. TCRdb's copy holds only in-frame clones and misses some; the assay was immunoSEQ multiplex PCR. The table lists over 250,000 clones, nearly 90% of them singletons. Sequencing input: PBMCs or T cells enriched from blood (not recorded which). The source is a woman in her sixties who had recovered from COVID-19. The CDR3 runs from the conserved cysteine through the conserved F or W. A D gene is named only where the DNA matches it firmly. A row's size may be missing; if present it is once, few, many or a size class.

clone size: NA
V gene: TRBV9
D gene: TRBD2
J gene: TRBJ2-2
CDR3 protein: CASSVRGSGRIWTGELFF
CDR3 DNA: TGTGCCAGCAGCGTAAGGGGTAGCGGGAGGATCTGGACCGGGGAGCTGTTTTTT

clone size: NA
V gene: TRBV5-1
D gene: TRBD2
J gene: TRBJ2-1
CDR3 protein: CASSSQTSGTGGEQFF
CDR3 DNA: TGCGCCAGCAGCTCCCAGACTAGCGGGACGGGTGGTGAGCAGTTCTTC

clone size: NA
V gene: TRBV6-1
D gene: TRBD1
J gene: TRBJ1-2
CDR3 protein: CASSENRGLNYGYTF
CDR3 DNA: TGTGCCAGCAGTGAAAACAGGGGGTTAAACTATGGCTACACCTTC

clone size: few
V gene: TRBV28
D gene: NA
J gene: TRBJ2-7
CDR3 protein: CASTPWGGLEQYF
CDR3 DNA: TGTGCCAGCACTCCTTGGGGCGGTCTAGAGCAGTACTTC

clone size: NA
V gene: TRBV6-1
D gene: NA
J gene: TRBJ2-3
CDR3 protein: CASSERRRKEADTQYF
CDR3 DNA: TGTGCCAGCAGTGAACGGAGACGAAAGGAGGCAGATACGCAGTATTTT

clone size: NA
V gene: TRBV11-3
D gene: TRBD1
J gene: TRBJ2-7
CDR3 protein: CASSSRDSLNF
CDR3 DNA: TGTGCCAGCAGCTCCCGGGACAGTCTGAACTTC

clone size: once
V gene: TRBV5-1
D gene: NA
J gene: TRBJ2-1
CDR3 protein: CASSPLRGNEQFF
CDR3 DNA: TGCGCCAGCAGCCCCCTGCGGGGAAATGAGCAGTTCTTC

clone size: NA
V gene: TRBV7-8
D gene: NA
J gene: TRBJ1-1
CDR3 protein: CASSPTGVNTEAFF
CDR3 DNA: TGTGCCAGCAGTCCCACGGGGGTGAACACTGAAGCTTTCTTT

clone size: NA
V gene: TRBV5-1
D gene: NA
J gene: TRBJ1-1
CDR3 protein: CASSLGVRNTEAFF
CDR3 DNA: TGCGCCAGCAGCTTGGGAGTCCGGAACACTGAAGCTTTCTTT

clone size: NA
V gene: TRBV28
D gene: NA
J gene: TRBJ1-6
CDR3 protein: CASSFGRGYNSPLHF
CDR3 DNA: TGTGCCAGCAGTTTCGGACGGGGATATAATTCACCCCTCCACTTT

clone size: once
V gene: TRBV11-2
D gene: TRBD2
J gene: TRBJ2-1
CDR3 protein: CASSSLTSGRANEQFF
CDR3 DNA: TGTGCCAGCAGCTCCCTGACTAGCGGGAGGGCAAATGAGCAGTTCTTC

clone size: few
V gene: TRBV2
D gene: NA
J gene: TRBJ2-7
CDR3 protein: CASSGDTVEQYF
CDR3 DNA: TGTGCCAGCAGCGGTGACACCGTCGAGCAGTACTTC

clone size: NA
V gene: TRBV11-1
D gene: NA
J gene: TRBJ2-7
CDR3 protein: CASSSGLGLYEQYF
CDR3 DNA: TGTGCCAGCAGCTCGGGACTGGGGCTCTACGAGCAGTACTTC

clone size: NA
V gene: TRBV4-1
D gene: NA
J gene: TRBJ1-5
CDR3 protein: CASSPGHHSNQPQHF
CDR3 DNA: TGCGCCAGCAGCCCCGGACACCATAGCAATCAGCCCCAGCATTTT

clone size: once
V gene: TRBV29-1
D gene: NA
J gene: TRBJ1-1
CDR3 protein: CSVWSRTRAFF
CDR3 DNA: TGCAGCGTCTGGTCCAGAACCAGAGCTTTCTTT

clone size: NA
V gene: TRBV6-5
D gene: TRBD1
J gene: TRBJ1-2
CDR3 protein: CASNRHRGDGYTF
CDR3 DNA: TGTGCCAGCAACAGGCACAGGGGGGATGGCTACACCTTC

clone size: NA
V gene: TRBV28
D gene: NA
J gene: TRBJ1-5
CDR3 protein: CASSLVDRQPQHF
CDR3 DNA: TGTGCCAGCAGTTTAGTTGACAGGCAACCCCAGCATTTT

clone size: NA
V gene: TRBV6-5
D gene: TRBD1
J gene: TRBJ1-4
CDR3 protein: CASSYRAGGYEKLFF
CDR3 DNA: TGTGCCAGCAGTTACCGGGCAGGGGGCTACGAAAAACTGTTTTTT

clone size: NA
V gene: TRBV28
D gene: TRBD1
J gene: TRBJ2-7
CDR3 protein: CASSFATGGVEQYF
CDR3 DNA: TGTGCCAGCAGTTTTGCGACAGGGGGCGTCGAGCAGTACTTC

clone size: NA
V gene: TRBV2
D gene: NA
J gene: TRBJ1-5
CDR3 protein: CASSGPGYSNQPQHF
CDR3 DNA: TGTGCCAGCAGCGGTCCAGGCTATAGCAATCAGCCCCAGCATTTT

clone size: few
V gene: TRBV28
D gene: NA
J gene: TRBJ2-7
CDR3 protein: CASSLPQVASYEQYF
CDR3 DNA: TGTGCCAGCAGTCTCCCGCAGGTCGCCTCCTACGAGCAGTACTTC

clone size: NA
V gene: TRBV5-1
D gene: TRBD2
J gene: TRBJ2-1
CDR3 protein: CASSRAGVSNYNEQFF
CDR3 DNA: TGCGCCAGCAGCCGAGCGGGGGTGAGCAACTACAATGAGCAGTTCTTC

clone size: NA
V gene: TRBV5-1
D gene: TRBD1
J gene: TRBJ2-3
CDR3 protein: CASSRTIQGNTDTQYF
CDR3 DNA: TGCGCCAGCAGCCGAACCATACAGGGGAACACAGATACGCAGTATTTT

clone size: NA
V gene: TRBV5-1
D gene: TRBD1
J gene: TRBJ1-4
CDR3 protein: CASSQPDRGYEKLFF
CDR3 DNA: TGCGCCAGCAGCCAACCTGACAGGGGTTATGAAAAACTGTTTTTT

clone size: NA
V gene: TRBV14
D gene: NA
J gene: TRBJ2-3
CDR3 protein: CASSQPLSEDTQYF
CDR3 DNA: TGTGCCAGCAGCCAACCTTTGTCTGAGGATACGCAGTATTTT

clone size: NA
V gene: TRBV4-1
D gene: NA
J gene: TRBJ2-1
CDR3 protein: CASSPPRLTGRVQFF
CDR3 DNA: TGCGCCAGCAGCCCACCGAGGTTGACAGGTCGAGTGCAGTTCTTC

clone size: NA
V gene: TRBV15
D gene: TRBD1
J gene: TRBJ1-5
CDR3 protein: CATSTTFRDRGTDQPQHF
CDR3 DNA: TGTGCCACCAGCACCACATTTCGGGACAGGGGAACGGATCAGCCCCAGCATTTT

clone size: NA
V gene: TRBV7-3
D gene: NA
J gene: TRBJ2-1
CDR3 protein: CASSLTESNEQFF
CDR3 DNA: TGTGCCAGCAGCTTAACGGAGTCCAATGAGCAGTTCTTC

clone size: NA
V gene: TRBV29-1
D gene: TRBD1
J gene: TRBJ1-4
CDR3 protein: CSGGQSEKLFF
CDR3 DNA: TGCAGCGGGGGACAGAGTGAAAAACTGTTTTTT

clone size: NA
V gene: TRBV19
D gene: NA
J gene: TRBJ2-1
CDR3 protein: CASETGTASYNEQFF
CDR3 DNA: TGTGCCAGTGAAACCGGGACTGCAAGTTACAATGAGCAGTTCTTC

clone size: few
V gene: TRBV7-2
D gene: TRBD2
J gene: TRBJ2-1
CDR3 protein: CASSRSSGGYNEQFF
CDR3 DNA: TGTGCCAGCAGCCGTTCTAGCGGGGGGTACAATGAGCAGTTCTTC

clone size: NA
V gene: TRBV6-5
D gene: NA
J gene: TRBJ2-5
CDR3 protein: CASSYSRQGETQYF
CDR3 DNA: TGTGCCAGCAGTTACTCGAGGCAGGGGGAGACCCAGTACTTC

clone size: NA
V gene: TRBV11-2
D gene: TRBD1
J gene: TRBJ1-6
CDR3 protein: CASSLGTASSSSPLHF
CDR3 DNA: TGTGCCAGCAGCTTGGGGACAGCCAGCTCCTCCTCACCCCTCCACTTT

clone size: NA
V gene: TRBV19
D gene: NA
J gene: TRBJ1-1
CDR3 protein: CASSLGVTEAFF
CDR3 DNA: TGTGCCAGTAGTCTCGGGGTTACTGAAGCTTTCTTT

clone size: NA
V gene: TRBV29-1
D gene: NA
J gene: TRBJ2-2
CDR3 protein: CSVAGGTGYTGELFF
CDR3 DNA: TGCAGCGTTGCGGGGGGGACAGGGTACACCGGGGAGCTGTTTTTT

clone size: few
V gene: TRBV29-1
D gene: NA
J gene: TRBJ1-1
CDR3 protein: CSATLGKGAPSEAFF
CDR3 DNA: TGCAGCGCTACCCTAGGGAAAGGGGCGCCAAGCGAAGCTTTCTTT

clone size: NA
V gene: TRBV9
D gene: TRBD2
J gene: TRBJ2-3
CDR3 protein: CASSVSSGGGTDTQYF
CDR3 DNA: TGTGCCAGCAGCGTTAGCAGCGGGGGAGGCACAGATACGCAGTATTTT

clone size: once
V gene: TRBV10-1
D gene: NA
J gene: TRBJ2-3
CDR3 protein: CASSDGGTDTQYF
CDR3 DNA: TGCGCCAGCAGTGACGGAGGAACAGATACGCAGTATTTT

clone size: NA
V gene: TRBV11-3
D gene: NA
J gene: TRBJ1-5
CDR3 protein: CARRTGCNQPQHF
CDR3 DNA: TGTGCCAGAAGAACAGGGTGCAATCAGCCCCAGCATTTT

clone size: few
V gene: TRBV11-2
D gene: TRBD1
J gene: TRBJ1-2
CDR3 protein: CASRARDRPNYGYTF
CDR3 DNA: TGTGCCAGCAGGGCAAGGGACAGGCCTAACTATGGCTACACCTTC

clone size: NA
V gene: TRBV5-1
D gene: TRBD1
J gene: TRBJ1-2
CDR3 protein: CASSLGQGFGYTF
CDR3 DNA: TGCGCCAGCAGCTTGGGACAGGGATTTGGCTACACCTTC

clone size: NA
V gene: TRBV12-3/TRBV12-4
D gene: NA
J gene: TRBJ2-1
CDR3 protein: CASGRGYNEQFF
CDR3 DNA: TGTGCCAGCGGTAGGGGGTACAATGAGCAGTTCTTC

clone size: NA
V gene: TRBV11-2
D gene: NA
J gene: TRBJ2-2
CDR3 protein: CASSYDRIVPGELFF
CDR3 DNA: TGTGCCAGCAGCTATGACAGGATAGTTCCCGGGGAGCTGTTTTTT

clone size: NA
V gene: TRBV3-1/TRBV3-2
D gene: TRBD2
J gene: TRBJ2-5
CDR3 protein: CASSQPGLAVQETQYF
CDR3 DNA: TGTGCCAGCAGCCAGCCCGGACTAGCGGTTCAAGAGACCCAGTACTTC

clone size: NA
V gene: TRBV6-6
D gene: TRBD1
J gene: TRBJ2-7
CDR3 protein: CASSRDRGYEQYF
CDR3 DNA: TGTGCCAGCAGCCGGGACAGGGGCTACGAGCAGTACTTC